Listed here are 8 T cell receptor beta chains from one sample, sequenced in a study of technical replicates of blood from a few donors. Using immunoSEQ multiplex PCR, the repertoire was profiled, and TCRdb retains in-frame clones only, with some absent. The sample contains roughly 100,000 clones, roughly 95% of which appear only once. The sequenced sample was T cells isolated from PBMCs. All receptors derive from a human donor in good health.

The V and J genes are TRBV28 and TRBJ1-1; 7 bases line up with TRBD1. CDR3 length: 15 amino acids. The V and J ends lost 7 bases and 1 base, in that order; junction bases with no gene match: 9. Germline V gives CDR1 MDHEN, CDR2 SYDVKM. In DNA form, the CDR3 reads TGTGCCAGCAACCGAGGGGGCGCATGGAACACTGAAGCTTTCTTT. Translated, it gives CASNRGGAWNTEAFF.

The rearrangement uses TRBV6-1 and TRBJ1-6; 8 nucleotides match TRBD1. The CDR3 totals 15 residues. Germline V gene lookup returns CDR1 MNHNS and CDR2 SASEGT. V shed 4 bases, J shed 13 bases, and the junction held 12 bases outside the gene matches. CDR3 sequence reads: CASSGPGTGQLPLHF. As DNA, the CDR3 is TGTGCCAGCAGTGGCCCCGGGACAGGACAACTCCCCCTCCACTTT.

V gene TRBV19 combines with J gene TRBJ1-2, with 10 bases fitting TRBD1. Germline V lookup: CDR1 LNHDA, CDR2 SQIVND (reference sequence). The CDR3 is 15 residues long. V was clipped by 5 bases and J by 6 bases; unmatched bases: 9. For the CDR3, the DNA is TGTGCCAGTAGTGGCTCCGGGACAGGGGCGGATGGCTACACCTTC. It is translated as CASSGSGTGADGYTF.

V and J are TRBV2 and TRBJ2-7; 9 bases map to TRBD1. V gave up 6 bases and J gave up 4 bases; unmatched junction bases: 4. Looked up from germline, CDR1 is SNHLY and CDR2 is FYNNEI. This CDR3 spans 13 amino acids. In DNA, the CDR3 is TGTGCCAGCAGGGACGGGACAGGGTACGAGCAGTACTTC. This codes for CASRDGTGYEQYF.

The chain recombines TRBV2 with TRBJ1-1; tentative D call: TRBD1 (5 bases). Germline V gives CDR1 SNHLY, CDR2 FYNNEI. This CDR3 is 14 amino acids long. V was shortened by 7 bases and J by 5 bases, with 17 bases between the two germline ends. CDR3 DNA: TGTGCCAGCATTGCCACTACTCGGGGGACTGAAGCTTTCTTT. This translates into CASIATTRGTEAFF. The full variable domain, completed using reference TRBV2 and TRBJ1-1, is EPEVTQTPSHQVTQMGQEVILRCVPISNHLYFYWYRQILGQKVEFLVSFYNNEISEKSEIFDDQFSVERPDGSNFTLKIRSTKLEDSAMYFCASIATTRGTEAFFGQGTRLTVV.

This chain's CDR3 is CAWDRGRSYEQYF. CDR3 DNA: TGTGCCTGGGACAGGGGGCGCTCCTACGAGCAGTACTTC. The gene calls are TRBV30 and TRBJ2-7, with TRBD1 matching over 10 bases. Germline CDR1 GTSNPN, CDR2 SVGIG (reference sequence). This CDR3 comprises 13 residues. Trimming removed 5 bases from V and 0 bases from J; junction bases left unmatched: 1.

The CDR3 loop is CASSLGITGNTEAFF. Written as DNA, the CDR3 is TGTGCCAGCAGCTTGGGCATTACAGGGAACACTGAAGCTTTCTTT. The V call is TRBV5-4, the J call TRBJ1-1, with D possibly matching TRBD1 (5 bases). The length of the CDR3 is 15 residues. The ends were cut back, 0 bases at V and 1 base at J, with 10 bases in the middle. In germline, CDR1 is SGHNT, CDR2 YYREEE (reference sequence).

The J gene is TRBJ2-1, the V gene TRBV28; D call uncertain. The germline gives CDR1 MDHEN, CDR2 SYDVKM. The ends were cut back, 3 bases at V and 0 bases at J, with 12 bases in the middle. The CDR3 is made up of 16 amino acids. CDR3 residues: CASSFSRLSSYNEQFF. In DNA form, the CDR3 reads TGTGCCAGCAGTTTCTCTCGACTTAGCTCCTACAATGAGCAGTTCTTC.